One sample yielded the 31 T cell receptor beta chains listed below, sequenced in a study of shared clonotypes between healthy human individuals (dated by TCRdb to about 2020). The library was prepared using the immunoSEQ multiplex PCR assay. TCRdb took over this immuneACCESS table, retaining in-frame rearrangements with V and J assigned. Such tables are incomplete; in checked studies, under half of the missing clones stem from an unresolved V gene, and the remainder is unexplained. Recorded for this sample are some 580,000 clones; roughly 97% of them occurred a single time. Of the sample, around 0.058% is held by the ten largest clones. The material sequenced was naive CD4+ T cells sorted from blood. The sample's cell subset or site label is to be understood as: CD45RA+ positively selected. These receptor sequences come from a woman in her twenties or thirties in good health.

The genes are TRBV6-5 and TRBJ2-7; weak D call: TRBD2 (6 bases). The length of the CDR3 is 15 residues. In germline, CDR1 is MNHEY, CDR2 SVGAGI. The V and J ends lost 2 bases and 4 bases respectively, with 15 bases between them. The CDR3 DNA reads as TGTGCCAGCAGTTACGACGCTATGGGGGGATACGAGCAGTACTTC. Translation: CASSYDAMGGYEQYF.

CDR3 DNA: TGTGCCAGCAGCTTGGAGGACAGGGGAAGCACTGAAGCTTTCTTT. It specifies CASSLEDRGSTEAFF. V is TRBV13 and J is TRBJ1-1, with 9 bases identical to TRBD1. The germline gives CDR1 PRHDT, CDR2 FYEKMQ (reference sequence). With 3 bases clipped from V and 4 bases from J, the junction kept 6 bases outside the gene matches. The CDR3 extends over 15 amino acids.

The chain has TRBV19 and TRBJ1-2, with D uncertain. Trimming stripped 8 bases from V and 1 base from J, with 14 bases between. Germline CDR1 reads LNHDA; CDR2 reads SQIVND (reference sequence). The CDR3 has 14 residues. CDR3: CASHGVTFNYGYTF. Written as DNA, the CDR3 is TGTGCCAGTCACGGGGTCACTTTTAACTATGGCTACACCTTC. The whole variable domain, remainder taken from reference TRBV19 and TRBJ1-2, is DGGITQSPKYLFRKEGQNVTLSCEQNLNHDAMYWYRQDPGQGLRLIYYSQIVNDFQKGDIAEGYSVSREKKESFPLTVTSAQKNPTAFYLCASHGVTFNYGYTFGSGTRLTVV.

The V gene is TRBV19, the J gene TRBJ2-5; D is uncertain. The CDR3 covers 13 residues. Germline V gives CDR1 LNHDA, CDR2 SQIVND (reference sequence). Trimming removed 5 bases from V and 0 bases from J, with 7 bases in between. DNA of the CDR3: TGTGCCAGTAGTTTTGCGTACCAAGAGACCCAGTACTTC. It codes for CASSFAYQETQYF.

This sequence joins TRBV10-3 and TRBJ1-2; D remains unclear. This CDR3 region has 15 residues. CDR1 is ENHRY, CDR2 SYGVKD, per germline. Trimming pared 6 bases from V and 5 bases from J, leaving 19 bases between. CDR3 in DNA: TGTGCCATCAGGGACCAACGTTGGGCATTTTATGGCTACACCTTC. Protein product: CAIRDQRWAFYGYTF.

The rearrangement links TRBV27 to TRBJ2-1; TRBD2 matches at 12 bases. The CDR3 sequence is 17 residues long. The trim removed 4 bases at V and 3 bases at J, leaving 7 bases unmatched. CDR1 is MNHEY, CDR2 SMNVEV, per germline (reference sequence). The CDR3 here is CASSWVTSGSLYNEQFF. The CDR3, as DNA: TGTGCCAGCAGTTGGGTGACTAGCGGGAGTCTCTACAATGAGCAGTTCTTC.

CDR3 coding DNA: TGTGCCAGCAGCGGACAGGGGACCTCTGGAAACACCATATATTTT. Amino acid sequence: CASSGQGTSGNTIYF. This rearrangement joins TRBV6-1 to TRBJ1-3, with 9 bases identical to TRBD1. Per germline, CDR1 MNHNS and CDR2 SASEGT. The CDR3 is 15 residues long. V trimming: 6 bases; J trimming: 0 bases; junction bases outside the gene matches: 3.

The chain carries TRBV5-1 and TRBJ2-3; perhaps D is TRBD1 or TRBD2 (6 bases each). The germline V gene has CDR1 SGHRS and CDR2 YFSETQ. The CDR3 contains 15 residues. Trimming shortened V by 2 bases and J by 3 bases, and 13 bases separated the two germline ends. CDR3 sequence: CASSLRGGPTDTQYF. In nucleotides, the CDR3 is TGCGCCAGCAGCTTAAGAGGGGGGCCGACAGATACGCAGTATTTT.

The rearrangement uses TRBV9 and TRBJ2-1; 8 bases align to TRBD2. V was clipped by 0 bases and J by 2 bases; unmatched bases: 4. CDR1 is SGDLS and CDR2 is YYNGEE in the germline V gene. CDR3 size: 16 residues. The CDR3 region has the DNA TGTGCCAGCAGCGTAGGGGACGGGAGGGCCTACAATGAGCAGTTCTTC. Its protein is CASSVGDGRAYNEQFF. Filled out from reference TRBV9 and TRBJ2-1, the complete variable domain reads DSGVTQTPKHLITATGQRVTLRCSPRSGDLSVYWYQQSLDQGLQFLIQYYNGEERAKGNILERFSAQQFPDLHSELNLSSLELGDSALYFCASSVGDGRAYNEQFFGPGTRLTVL.

The chain's CDR3 is CASSPRGHLVAKNIQYF. The CDR3 bases are TGTGCCAGCAGCCCCAGAGGCCACCTTGTAGCCAAAAACATTCAGTACTTC. The V gene is TRBV7-2, the J gene TRBJ2-4; D uncertain. CDR3 length equals 17 residues. Germline V gives CDR1 SGHTA, CDR2 FQGNSA. V was clipped by 5 bases and J by 0 bases, with 17 bases between them.

The chain combines TRBV18 with TRBJ1-5; 8 bases fit TRBD1. Trimming cost V 5 bases and J 0 bases; bases outside gene matches: 6. CDR3 size: 16 residues. CDR1 and CDR2 from the germline V gene are KGHSH and LQKENI. The CDR3 loop is CASSAGTGNSNQPQHF. The CDR3 bases are TGTGCCAGCTCAGCCGGGACAGGCAATAGCAATCAGCCCCAGCATTTT.

This clone was detected once. V gene TRBV11-2 combines with J gene TRBJ1-1, with 9 bases lining up with TRBD1. V was clipped by 4 bases and J by 5 bases; unmatched bases: 14. CDR1 is SGHAT and CDR2 is FQNNGV in the germline V gene. The CDR3 spans 17 residues. The CDR3 DNA follows: TGTGCCAGCAGCTCCGGACAGGGGAAGGGGTCGTCGACTGAAGCTTTCTTT. Translated: CASSSGQGKGSSTEAFF. Variable domain in full (rest from reference TRBV11-2 and TRBJ1-1): EAGVAQSPRYKIIEKRQSVAFWCNPISGHATLYWYQQILGQGPKLLIQFQNNGVVDDSQLPKDRFSAERLKGVDSTLKIQPAKLEDSAVYLCASSSGQGKGSSTEAFFGQGTRLTVV.

J is TRBJ1-1 and V is TRBV6-1; D not resolved. Trimming shortened V by 1 base and J by 4 bases, and 13 bases separated the two germline ends. The CDR3 runs 15 residues. Germline-derived CDR1 and CDR2 are MNHNS and SASEGT. In DNA, the CDR3 is TGTGCCAGCAGTGAAGTGCACGGGAGGTTCACTGAAGCTTTCTTT. It yields the protein CASSEVHGRFTEAFF.

The gene calls are TRBV18 and TRBJ1-1; D not resolved. The V and J ends lost 0 bases and 11 bases respectively, with 13 bases between them. CDR1 is KGHSH and CDR2 is LQKENI in the germline V gene. The CDR3 totals 13 residues. The CDR3 bases are TGTGCCAGCTCACCACCGTCTCTAACAGACGCTTTCTTT. This translates into CASSPPSLTDAFF.

V is TRBV4-1 and J is TRBJ1-6; no clear D gene. Germline values: CDR1 MGHRA, CDR2 YSYEKL. This CDR3 is 14 amino acids long. Between the trimmed V and J ends, which lost 1 base and 8 bases, there was a span of 9 bases. CDR3 sequence reads: CASSQALPYSPLHF. CDR3 nucleotide sequence: TGCGCCAGCAGCCAAGCGTTGCCGTATTCACCCCTCCACTTT.

The CDR3 DNA sequence: TGTGCCAGCAGTCGCTCCGAGGGGACAGGGCCCTACAATGAGCAGTTCTTC. This translates into CASSRSEGTGPYNEQFF. The rearrangement joins TRBV28 to TRBJ2-1, with 9 bases fitting TRBD1. Trimming took 5 bases from V and 2 from J; bases not matched to a gene: 10. The CDR3 runs 17 residues. The germline V gene encodes CDR1 MDHEN and CDR2 SYDVKM. Variable domain in full (rest from reference TRBV28 and TRBJ2-1): DVKVTQSSRYLVKRTGEKVFLECVQDMDHENMFWYRQDPGLGLRLIYFSYDVKMKEKGDIPEGYSVSREKKERFSLILESASTNQTSMYLCASSRSEGTGPYNEQFFGPGTRLTVL.

The chain couples TRBV27 to TRBJ1-1; no definite D call. The CDR3 contains 13 residues. The V gene's germline CDR1 is MNHEY and CDR2 SMNVEV (reference sequence). The V end lost 6 bases, the J end lost 3 bases, and 11 bases lay between the germline ends. The CDR3 DNA is TGTGCCAGCAGCATGCCTCCCTACACTGAAGCTTTCTTT. Protein: CASSMPPYTEAFF.

This chain links TRBV19 with TRBJ2-5; 8 nucleotides line up with TRBD1. The germline V gene encodes CDR1 LNHDA and CDR2 SQIVND (reference sequence). The length of the CDR3 is 14 residues. V shed 8 bases, J shed 1 base, and the junction held 6 bases outside the gene matches. This CDR3 is CASRPGQVQETQYF. For the CDR3, the DNA is TGTGCCAGTCGACCGGGACAGGTCCAAGAGACCCAGTACTTC.

The chain is built from TRBV28 and TRBJ1-4; D is ambiguous. Germline CDR1 MDHEN, CDR2 SYDVKM. V was pared by 6 bases and J by 10 bases, with 21 bases between. The CDR3 sequence is 15 residues long. For the CDR3, the DNA is TGTGCCAGCAGCGGCTTAGTCCGGGGAGTCGGAAAACTGTTTTTT. It specifies CASSGLVRGVGKLFF. Based on the CDR3 plus reference TRBV28 and TRBJ1-4, the full variable domain is DVKVTQSSRYLVKRTGEKVFLECVQDMDHENMFWYRQDPGLGLRLIYFSYDVKMKEKGDIPEGYSVSREKKERFSLILESASTNQTSMYLCASSGLVRGVGKLFFGSGTQLSVL.

The chain uses TRBV6-5 and TRBJ2-7; TRBD1 agrees at 7 bases. From germline, CDR1 is MNHEY and CDR2 SVGAGI. The CDR3 has 14 residues. V lost 5 bases and J lost 2; bases outside the gene matches: 6. Here the CDR3 reads CASSLNRGAYEQYF. The CDR3 DNA reads as TGTGCCAGCAGTCTGAACAGGGGCGCCTACGAGCAGTACTTC.

The chain uses TRBV6-6 and TRBJ1-5; maybe TRBD1 (6 bases). The V gene's germline CDR1 is MNHNY and CDR2 SVGAGI (reference sequence). The V end lost 5 bases, the J end lost 3 bases, and 17 bases lay between the germline ends. There are 16 residues in the CDR3. The CDR3 sequence is CASSQQGTANNQPQHF. CDR3 bases: TGTGCCAGCAGTCAACAGGGCACCGCTAACAATCAGCCCCAGCATTTT.

This clone was counted a single time. The J gene is TRBJ2-2, the V gene TRBV28; 7 nucleotides line up with TRBD2. Germline trimming cut 1 base from V and 2 bases from J; bases unmatched to any gene: 4. CDR3 size: 16 residues. CDR1 is MDHEN, CDR2 SYDVKM, per germline. CDR3 amino acids: CASSLFASGNTGELFF. CDR3 sequence (DNA): TGTGCCAGCAGTTTATTCGCTAGCGGCAACACCGGGGAGCTGTTTTTT. Full variable domain (rest looked up from reference TRBV28 and TRBJ2-2): DVKVTQSSRYLVKRTGEKVFLECVQDMDHENMFWYRQDPGLGLRLIYFSYDVKMKEKGDIPEGYSVSREKKERFSLILESASTNQTSMYLCASSLFASGNTGELFFGEGSRLTVL.

The V call is TRBV2, the J call TRBJ2-6, with D possibly matching TRBD1 (6 bases). Germline-derived CDR1 and CDR2 are SNHLY and FYNNEI. Trimming left V 7 bases short and J 3 bases short, with 10 bases between. CDR3 length equals 14 residues. The CDR3 sequence: CASIRGGGANVLTF. The CDR3, as DNA: TGTGCCAGCATACGAGGGGGTGGGGCCAACGTCCTGACTTTC.

The V and J genes are TRBV28 and TRBJ2-3; 10 positions match TRBD1. The CDR3 is 14 amino acids. V was clipped by 9 bases and J by 3 bases; unmatched bases: 6. Germline V CDR1 and CDR2: MDHEN, SYDVKM. CDR3 residues: CASRGGQGTDTQYF. The CDR3 DNA follows: TGTGCCAGTAGGGGGGGACAGGGGACAGATACGCAGTATTTT.

This clone occurred once. The genes are TRBV7-9 and TRBJ1-1, with 9 bases identical to TRBD1. The CDR3 runs 14 residues. The V gene end was trimmed by 5 bases and the J gene end by 5 bases; junction bases not matched to a gene: 6. Per germline, CDR1 SEHNR and CDR2 FQNEAQ (reference sequence). The CDR3 spells CASSQQGAETEAFF. CDR3 nucleotides: TGTGCCAGCAGCCAACAGGGGGCTGAGACTGAAGCTTTCTTT.

The J gene is TRBJ2-5, the V gene TRBV10-3; D might be TRBD1 (6 bases). V lost 3 bases and J 1 base, leaving 15 bases between the germline ends. CDR3 size: 16 residues. Germline V gene data show CDR1 as ENHRY and CDR2 as SYGVKD. The DNA for the CDR3 is TGTGCCATCAGTGAAGGGCAGGGGACCCTCCAAGAGACCCAGTACTTC. It specifies CAISEGQGTLQETQYF.

This chain connects TRBV5-6 to TRBJ2-1; 11 positions agree with TRBD2. The CDR3 length is 16 residues. The ends lost 4 bases at V and 3 bases at J; junction bases unmatched: 6. CDR1 is SGHDT and CDR2 is YYEEEE in the germline V gene. CDR3 amino acids: CASSGTGTSGYNEQFF. For the CDR3, the DNA is TGTGCCAGCAGCGGAACCGGGACTAGCGGCTACAATGAGCAGTTCTTC.

Comments on this clone: The same CDR3 arises from other DNA sequences in this sample as well. The chain employs TRBV6-1 and TRBJ2-7, with no clear D. V dropped 2 bases and J dropped 2 bases, with 10 bases sitting between them. The CDR3 contains 14 residues. Germline values: CDR1 MNHNS, CDR2 SASEGT. As DNA, the CDR3 is TGTGCCAGCAGTGAACGCGACCCTCCCTACGAGCAGTACTTC. Its translation: CASSERDPPYEQYF.

V and J are TRBV6-6 and TRBJ2-5; unclear D gene. There are 11 residues in the CDR3. Per germline, CDR1 MNHNY and CDR2 SVGAGI (reference sequence). Trimming took 6 bases from V and 0 from J, leaving 2 bases between them. The CDR3 is CASRDQETQYF. The CDR3 DNA reads as TGTGCCAGCAGAGACCAAGAGACCCAGTACTTC.

The chain combines TRBV29-1 with TRBJ2-5, with D unclear. Germline lookup yields CDR1 SQVTM and CDR2 ANQGSEA. The CDR3 has 10 residues. The ends were cut back, 7 bases at V and 4 bases at J, with 7 bases in the middle. CDR3: CSAGGETQYF. CDR3 DNA: TGCAGCGCAGGTGGAGAGACCCAGTACTTC.

The V gene is TRBV18, the J gene TRBJ1-1, with D unclear. Germline V gene lookup returns CDR1 KGHSH and CDR2 LQKENI. The V gene lost 1 base and the J gene lost 5 bases, with 8 bases spanning the gap. This CDR3 is built from 13 residues. CDR3 bases: TGTGCCAGCTCACCACAGGACGATACTGAAGCTTTCTTT. The encoded protein is CASSPQDDTEAFF.